This T cell receptor (beta chain) is from a study of CD8 T cells in ankylosing spondylitis. Study-wide findings and caveats: Relatively rare in peripheral blood, disease-linked clones were also CD8+. Prior work had noted some motif variants in reactive arthritis blood and synovial fluid. From matched ankylosing spondylitis synovial fluid, disease-linked clones were reportedly recovered at significantly enriched levels. Seemingly characteristic of ankylosing spondylitis blood was a TCR beta motif consisting of several highly homologous variants.

Each CDR3 protein gets one entry after TCRdb re-called the 5' RACE reads with MiXCR. The table shows approximately 190,000 distinct CDR3 sequences, with over 10% occurring only once. On this clonotype: Its antigen is not known.

The ends lost 5 bases at V and 7 bases at J; junction bases unmatched: 14. Germline V gives CDR1 SGHVS, CDR2 FQNEAQ. CDR3 length: 16 amino acids. This sequence joins TRBV7-8 and TRBJ1-5, with TRBD1 matching over 7 bases. This receptor was identified in a female donor with ankylosing spondylitis or in good health (not recorded which). Input material: blood, either unsorted or a sorted T cell fraction (not recorded which). The CDR3 DNA is TGTGCCAGCAGCCCGAACCGGGACAGAAGGGGCCAGCCCCAGCATTTT. Its protein product is CASSPNRDRRGQPQHF.